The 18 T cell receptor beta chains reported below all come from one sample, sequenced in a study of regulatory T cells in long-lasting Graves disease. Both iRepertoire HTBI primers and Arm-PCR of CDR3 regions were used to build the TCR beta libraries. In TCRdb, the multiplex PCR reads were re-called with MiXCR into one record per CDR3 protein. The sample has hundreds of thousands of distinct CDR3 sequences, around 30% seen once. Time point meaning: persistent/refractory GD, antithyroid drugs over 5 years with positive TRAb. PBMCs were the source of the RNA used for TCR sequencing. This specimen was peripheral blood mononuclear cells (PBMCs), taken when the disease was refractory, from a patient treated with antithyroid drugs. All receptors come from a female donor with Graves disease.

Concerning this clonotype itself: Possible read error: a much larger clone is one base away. In nucleotides, the CDR3 is TGTGCCAGCAGCGGACAGAGACCGAACACTGATGCTTTCTTT. As protein: CASSGQRPNTDAFF. The chain links TRBV2 to TRBJ1-1; D is possibly TRBD1 (6 bases). In germline, CDR1 is SNHLY, CDR2 FYNNEI. This CDR3 comprises 14 residues. The whole variable domain, remainder taken from reference TRBV2 and TRBJ1-1, is EPEVTQTPSHQVTQMGQEVILRCVPISNHLYFYWYRQILGQKVEFLVSFYNNEISEKSEIFDDQFSVERPDGSNFTLKIRSTKLEDSAMYFCASSGQRPNTDAFFGQGTRLTVV.

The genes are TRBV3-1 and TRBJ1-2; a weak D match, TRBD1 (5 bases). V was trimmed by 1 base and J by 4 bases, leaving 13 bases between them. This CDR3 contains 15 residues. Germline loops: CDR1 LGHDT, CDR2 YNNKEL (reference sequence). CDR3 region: CASSQGGRASYGYTF. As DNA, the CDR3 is TGTGCCAGCAGCCAAGGGGGCAGGGCGTCCTATGGCTACACCTTC.

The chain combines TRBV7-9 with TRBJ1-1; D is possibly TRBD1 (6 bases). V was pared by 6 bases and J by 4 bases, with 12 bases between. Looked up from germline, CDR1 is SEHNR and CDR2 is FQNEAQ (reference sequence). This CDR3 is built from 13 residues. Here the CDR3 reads CASRTGWGTEAFF. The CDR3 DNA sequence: TGTGCCAGCAGGACAGGATGGGGCACTGAAGCTTTCTTT. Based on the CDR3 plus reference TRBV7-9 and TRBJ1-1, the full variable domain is DTGVSQNPRHKITKRGQNVTFRCDPISEHNRLYWYRQTLGQGPEFLTYFQNEAQLEKSRLLSDRFSAERPKGSFSTLEIQRTEQGDSAMYLCASRTGWGTEAFFGQGTRLTVV.

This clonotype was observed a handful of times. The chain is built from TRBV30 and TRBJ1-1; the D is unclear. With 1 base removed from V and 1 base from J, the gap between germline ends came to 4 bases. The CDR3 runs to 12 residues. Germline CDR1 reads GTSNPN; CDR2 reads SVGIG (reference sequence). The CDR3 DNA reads TGTGCCTGGAGTGAGGGGAACACTGAAGCTTTCTTT. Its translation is CAWSEGNTEAFF.

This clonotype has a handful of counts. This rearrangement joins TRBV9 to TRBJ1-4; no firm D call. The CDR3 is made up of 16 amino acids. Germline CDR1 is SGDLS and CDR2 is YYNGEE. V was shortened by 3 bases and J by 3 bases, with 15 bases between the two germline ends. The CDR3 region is CASSANVGGPNEKLFF. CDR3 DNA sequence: TGTGCCAGCAGCGCCAATGTTGGTGGCCCTAATGAAAAACTGTTTTTT.

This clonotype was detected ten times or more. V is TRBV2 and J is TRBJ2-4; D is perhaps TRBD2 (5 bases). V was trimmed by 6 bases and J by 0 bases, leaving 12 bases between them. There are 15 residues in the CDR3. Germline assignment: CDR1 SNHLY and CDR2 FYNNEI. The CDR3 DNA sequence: TGTGCCAGCAGAGGAGGAGACCTAGCCAAAAACATTCAGTACTTC. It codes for CASRGGDLAKNIQYF.

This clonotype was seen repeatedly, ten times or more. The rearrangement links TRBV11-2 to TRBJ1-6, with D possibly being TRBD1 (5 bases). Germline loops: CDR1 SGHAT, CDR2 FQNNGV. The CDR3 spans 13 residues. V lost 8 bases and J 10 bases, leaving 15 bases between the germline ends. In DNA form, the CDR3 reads TGTGCCAGCCGATTTATAGGGGCCTCACCCCTCCACTTT. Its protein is CASRFIGASPLHF.

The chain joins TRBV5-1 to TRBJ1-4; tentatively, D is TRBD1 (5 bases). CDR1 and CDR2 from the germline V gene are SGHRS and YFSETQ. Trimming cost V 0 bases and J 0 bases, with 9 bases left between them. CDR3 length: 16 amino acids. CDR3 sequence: CASSLDRTATNEKLFF. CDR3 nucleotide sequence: TGCGCCAGCAGCTTGGACAGGACTGCAACTAATGAAAAACTGTTTTTT.

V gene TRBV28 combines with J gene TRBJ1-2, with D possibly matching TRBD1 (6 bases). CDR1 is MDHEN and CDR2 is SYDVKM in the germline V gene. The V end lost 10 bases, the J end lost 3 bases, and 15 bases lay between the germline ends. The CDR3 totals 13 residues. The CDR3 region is CANTQGRDYGYTF. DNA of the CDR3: TGTGCCAACACGCAGGGGAGAGACTATGGCTACACCTTC.

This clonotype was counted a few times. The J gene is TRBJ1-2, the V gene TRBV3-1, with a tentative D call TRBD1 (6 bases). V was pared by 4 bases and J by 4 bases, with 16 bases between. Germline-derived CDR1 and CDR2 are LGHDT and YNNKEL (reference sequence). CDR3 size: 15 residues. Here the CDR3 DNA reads TGTGCCAGCAGCCGGGGATCAGAAGGGGGCTATGGCTACACCTTC. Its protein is CASSRGSEGGYGYTF.

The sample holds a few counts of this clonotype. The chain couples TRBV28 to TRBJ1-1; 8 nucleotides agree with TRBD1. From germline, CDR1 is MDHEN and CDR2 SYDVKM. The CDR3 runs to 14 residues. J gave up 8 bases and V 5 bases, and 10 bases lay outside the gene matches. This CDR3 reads CASSKGQGRMEAFF. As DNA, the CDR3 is TGTGCCAGCAGTAAAGGACAGGGTCGGATGGAAGCTTTCTTT.

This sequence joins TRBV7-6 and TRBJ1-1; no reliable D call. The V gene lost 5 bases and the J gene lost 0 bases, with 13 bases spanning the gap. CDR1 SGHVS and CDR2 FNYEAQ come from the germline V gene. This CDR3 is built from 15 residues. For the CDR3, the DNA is TGTGCCAGCAGCCCGACCCCTTTCTTGAACACTGAAGCTTTCTTT. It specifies CASSPTPFLNTEAFF.

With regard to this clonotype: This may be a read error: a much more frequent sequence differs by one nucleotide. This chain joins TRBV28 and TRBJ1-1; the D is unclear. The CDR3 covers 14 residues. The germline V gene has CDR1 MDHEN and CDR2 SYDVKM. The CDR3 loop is CASSLLRGNTEASF. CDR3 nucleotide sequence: TGTGCCAGCAGTTTATTACGAGGGAACACTGAAGCTTCCTTT.

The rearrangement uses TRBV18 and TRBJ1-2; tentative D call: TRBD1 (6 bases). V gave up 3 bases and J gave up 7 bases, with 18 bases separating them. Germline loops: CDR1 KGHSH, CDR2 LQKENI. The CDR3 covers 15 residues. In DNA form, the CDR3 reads TGTGCCAGCTCACCGAACGGGGGCAATCTAGCTGGCTACACCTTC. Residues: CASSPNGGNLAGYTF.

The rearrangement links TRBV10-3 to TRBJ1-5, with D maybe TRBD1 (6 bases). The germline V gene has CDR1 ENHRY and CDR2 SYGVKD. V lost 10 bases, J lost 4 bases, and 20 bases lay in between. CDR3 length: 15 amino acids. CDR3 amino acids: CATRDTRGKNQPQHF. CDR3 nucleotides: TGTGCCACCAGGGACACCCGGGGAAAAAATCAGCCCCAGCATTTT.

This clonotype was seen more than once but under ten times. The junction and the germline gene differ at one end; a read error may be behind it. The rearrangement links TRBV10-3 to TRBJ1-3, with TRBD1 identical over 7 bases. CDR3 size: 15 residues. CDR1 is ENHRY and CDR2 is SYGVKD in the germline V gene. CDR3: CASSYRGQDGNTIYF. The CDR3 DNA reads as TGTGCCAGCAGTTACCGAGGACAGGATGGAAACACCATATATTTT.

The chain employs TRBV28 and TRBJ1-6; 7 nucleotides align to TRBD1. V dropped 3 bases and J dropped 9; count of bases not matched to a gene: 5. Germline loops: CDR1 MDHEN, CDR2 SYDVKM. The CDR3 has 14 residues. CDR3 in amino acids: CASSFWDSSSPLHF. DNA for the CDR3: TGTGCCAGCAGTTTCTGGGACAGCAGTTCACCCCTCCACTTT.

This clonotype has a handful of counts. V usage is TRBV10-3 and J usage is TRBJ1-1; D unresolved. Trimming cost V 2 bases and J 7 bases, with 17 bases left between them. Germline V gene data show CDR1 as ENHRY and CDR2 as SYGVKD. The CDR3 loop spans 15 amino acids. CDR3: CAISELTLVRIEAFF. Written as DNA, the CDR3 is TGTGCCATCAGTGAGCTCACACTGGTTCGAATTGAAGCTTTCTTT.